These 22 T cell receptor beta chains were all obtained from the same sample, sequenced in a study of T cell changes during pregnancy in multiple sclerosis. Here immunoSEQ multiplex PCR was the method, and the copy in TCRdb shows in-frame clones only, minus some. The table lists roughly 97,000 clones, 90% of them singletons. Source: peripheral blood, taken in the second trimester of pregnancy. The receptor source for this set is a female donor in good health, enrolled as a control in a pregnancy study.

The J gene is TRBJ1-2, the V gene TRBV29-1; 7 bases map to TRBD1. Germline loops: CDR1 SQVTM, CDR2 ANQGSEA. The CDR3 runs to 15 residues. The DNA for the CDR3 is TGCGGAGCAACCGGACAGGAGGGTTTTAACTATGGCTACACCTTC. It yields the protein CGATGQEGFNYGYTF.

The chain combines TRBV18 with TRBJ1-2; the match to TRBD1 covers 10 bases. Unmatched junction bases numbered 6, after V lost 6 bases and J lost 8 bases. There are 13 residues in the CDR3. CDR1 is KGHSH and CDR2 is LQKENI in the germline V gene. The CDR3 here is CASSRDRGDGYTF. CDR3 sequence (DNA): TGTGCCAGCTCTCGGGACAGGGGTGACGGCTACACCTTC.

V usage is TRBV7-9 and J usage is TRBJ1-1, with no clear D. The germline gives CDR1 SEHNR, CDR2 FQNEAQ (reference sequence). The CDR3 runs 13 residues. Trimming removed 1 base at V and 5 bases at J, with 8 bases between. The CDR3 is CASSLDSRTEAFF. CDR3 nucleotides: TGTGCCAGCAGCTTAGATTCCAGAACTGAAGCTTTCTTT.

The chain couples TRBV7-9 to TRBJ2-1; 12 positions match TRBD1. The CDR3 length is 15 residues. Germline CDR1 SEHNR, CDR2 FQNEAQ (reference sequence). J gave up 15 bases and V 5 bases, and 14 bases lay outside the gene matches. The CDR3 loop is CASSPTGTGGPMRFF. CDR3 sequence (DNA): TGTGCCAGCAGCCCCACCGGGACAGGGGGCCCCATGCGGTTCTTC.

V is TRBV7-8 and J is TRBJ2-5; TRBD2 aligns across 9 bases. The germline V gene encodes CDR1 SGHVS and CDR2 FQNEAQ. The CDR3 contains 16 residues. The trim removed 5 bases at V and 2 bases at J, leaving 9 bases unmatched. The CDR3 protein is CASSPLLAGGQETQYF. In nucleotides, the CDR3 is TGTGCCAGCAGCCCCCTCCTTGCGGGGGGGCAAGAGACCCAGTACTTC.

The CDR3 nucleotides read TGTGCCAGCAGCTTCGGGGGGCCAACCACAGATACGCAGTATTTT. Encoded protein: CASSFGGPTTDTQYF. V and J are TRBV5-4 and TRBJ2-3; a weak D match, TRBD2 (7 bases). Germline V CDR1 and CDR2: SGHNT, YYREEE (reference sequence). V lost 2 bases, J lost 2 bases, and 12 bases lay in between. CDR3 length equals 15 residues.

This clone was seen once. The rearrangement uses TRBV19 and TRBJ2-3; 10 bases line up with TRBD1. Germline V lookup: CDR1 LNHDA, CDR2 SQIVND (reference sequence). The CDR3 runs 14 residues. The J segment lost 4 bases and the V segment lost 10 bases, leaving 8 bases of the junction unmatched. CDR3 loop: CATRDRGSADTQYF. The DNA of the CDR3 is TGTGCCACTCGGGACAGGGGTAGCGCAGATACGCAGTATTTT.

The chain couples TRBV5-6 to TRBJ2-3, with D possibly TRBD2 on 5 matching bases. V was pared by 0 bases and J by 4 bases, with 12 bases between. Germline assignment: CDR1 SGHDT and CDR2 YYEEEE. The CDR3 runs 15 residues. For the CDR3, the DNA is TGTGCCAGCAGCTTGGGGACCATGGGAGCAGATACGCAGTATTTT. It translates to CASSLGTMGADTQYF. Full variable domain (outside the CDR3, taken from reference TRBV5-6 and TRBJ2-3): DAGVTQSPTHLIKTRGQQVTLRCSPKSGHDTVSWYQQALGQGPQFIFQYYEEEERQRGNFPDRFSGHQFPNYSSELNVNALLLGDSALYLCASSLGTMGADTQYFGPGTRLTVL.

This clone has a single count. The chain joins TRBV4-3 to TRBJ1-4; D is ambiguous. The CDR3 is 14 residues long. V gave up 0 bases and J gave up 4 bases, with 6 bases separating them. Germline V gene data show CDR1 as LGHNA and CDR2 as YSLEER. Here the CDR3 reads CASSQDGFNEKLFF. Written as DNA, the CDR3 is TGCGCCAGCAGCCAAGATGGCTTTAATGAAAAACTGTTTTTT.

V usage is TRBV6-1 and J usage is TRBJ2-2; D gene uncertain. The germline V gene has CDR1 MNHNS and CDR2 SASEGT. V lost 2 bases, J lost 0 bases, and 13 bases lay in between. CDR3 length: 17 residues. CDR3 loop: CASSELVFRANTGELFF. The CDR3 DNA reads as TGTGCCAGCAGTGAATTGGTGTTTCGAGCGAACACCGGGGAGCTGTTTTTT.

The chain has TRBV12-5 and TRBJ2-3; maybe TRBD2 (5 bases). CDR1 and CDR2 from the germline V gene are LGHNT and FRNRAP. V gave up 6 bases and J gave up 12 bases, with 19 bases separating them. The CDR3 is 13 amino acids. The CDR3 sequence: CASGLLRTDPQYF. The CDR3 nucleotides are TGTGCTAGTGGCCTCCTCCGGACTGACCCTCAGTATTTT.

V usage is TRBV27 and J usage is TRBJ2-5, with a possible D match to TRBD1 (6 bases). CDR1 is MNHEY, CDR2 SMNVEV, per germline (reference sequence). Trimming stripped 4 bases from V and 5 bases from J, with 17 bases between. The CDR3 is 15 residues long. The DNA for the CDR3 is TGTGCCAGCAGTTCCGGACAGTCCTTCAGGGAGACCCAGTACTTC. It specifies CASSSGQSFRETQYF.

This rearrangement joins TRBV15 to TRBJ2-1, with unresolved D. The CDR3 is 13 residues long. V was cut by 0 bases and J by 4 bases, with 4 bases left in between. Looked up from germline, CDR1 is LNHNV and CDR2 is YYDKDF (reference sequence). CDR3 sequence reads: CATSRDPYNEQFF. The CDR3, as DNA: TGTGCCACCAGCAGAGACCCATACAATGAGCAGTTCTTC.

The chain has TRBV15 and TRBJ2-7; tentative D call: TRBD1 (6 bases). The CDR3 spans 15 residues. Trimming took off 3 bases at V and 3 bases at J, with 15 bases between the two ends. CDR1 LNHNV and CDR2 YYDKDF come from the germline V gene (reference sequence). The CDR3 DNA reads as TGTGCCACCAGCAGGGGACGGGACAAATACTACGAGCAGTACTTC. It yields the protein CATSRGRDKYYEQYF.

The chain is built from TRBV6-5 and TRBJ1-2; weak D call: TRBD1 (5 bases). From germline, CDR1 is MNHEY and CDR2 SVGAGI. Trimming shortened V by 0 bases and J by 0 bases, and 11 bases separated the two germline ends. CDR3 length equals 16 residues. CDR3 sequence reads: CASSYSDSLANYGYTF. Here the CDR3 DNA reads TGTGCCAGCAGTTACTCTGACAGCTTAGCTAACTATGGCTACACCTTC.

This clone was detected only once. The chain recombines TRBV30 with TRBJ1-2, with TRBD1 identical over 8 bases. The CDR3 consists of 13 residues. The V gene end was trimmed by 2 bases and the J gene end by 8 bases; junction bases not matched to a gene: 7. The germline CDR1 and CDR2 sequences are GTSNPN and SVGIG (reference sequence). Here the CDR3 reads CAWSPKDRVGYTF. CDR3 sequence (DNA): TGTGCCTGGAGTCCAAAGGACAGGGTCGGCTACACCTTC.

V usage is TRBV13 and J usage is TRBJ1-1; D call uncertain. The CDR3 is 11 amino acids. Germline CDR1 is PRHDT and CDR2 is FYEKMQ (reference sequence). Trimming left V 5 bases short and J 6 bases short, with 7 bases between. The CDR3 loop reads CASSLRAEAFF. The CDR3 DNA reads as TGTGCCAGCAGCCTAAGAGCTGAAGCTTTCTTT.

This sequence joins TRBV5-1 and TRBJ2-3; 7 bases fit TRBD2. Germline V lookup: CDR1 SGHRS, CDR2 YFSETQ. The CDR3 contains 15 residues. Losses at the gene ends were 5 bases for V and 1 base for J; bases not matched to a gene: 7. CDR3 residues: CASSAGSGGTDTQYF. CDR3 in DNA: TGCGCCAGCAGTGCGGGGAGCGGGGGCACAGATACGCAGTATTTT.

V gene TRBV6-5 combines with J gene TRBJ1-5; 9 positions match TRBD1. Looked up from germline, CDR1 is MNHEY and CDR2 is SVGAGI. The trim removed 9 bases at V and 2 bases at J, leaving 5 bases unmatched. The CDR3 totals 14 residues. The CDR3 reads CASSRDRGNQPQHF. In DNA, the CDR3 is TGTGCCAGTTCCCGGGACAGGGGCAATCAGCCCCAGCATTTT.

This chain uses TRBV30 with TRBJ1-2; 10 bases align to TRBD1. The CDR3 has 15 amino acids. Trimming took 1 base from V and 4 from J; bases not matched to a gene: 6. The germline gives CDR1 GTSNPN, CDR2 SVGIG (reference sequence). Here the CDR3 reads CAWSAGQGVSYGYTF. The CDR3 bases are TGTGCCTGGAGTGCTGGACAGGGGGTGAGCTATGGCTACACCTTC.

This sequence joins TRBV18 and TRBJ1-1; 12 bases fit TRBD1. Germline V gives CDR1 KGHSH, CDR2 LQKENI. This CDR3 region has 17 residues. The V and J ends lost 6 bases and 4 bases, in that order; junction bases with no gene match: 12. CDR3 DNA sequence: TGTGCCAGCTCTCGGGTAGTGCCGGGACAGGGGGCCACTGAAGCTTTCTTT. Protein: CASSRVVPGQGATEAFF.

V is TRBV30 and J is TRBJ2-7, with a possible D match to TRBD1 (5 bases). Looked up from germline, CDR1 is GTSNPN and CDR2 is SVGIG (reference sequence). This CDR3 has 11 residues. Trimming shortened V by 5 bases and J by 4 bases, and 9 bases separated the two germline ends. For the CDR3, the DNA is TGTGCCTGGGGACGGACATACGAGCAGTACTTC. Its protein is CAWGRTYEQYF.